These T cell receptor beta chains were read from a single sample in a study of T cell clones after liver transplantation. The table came from immunoSEQ multiplex PCR; TCRdb's copy has only in-frame clones and leaves some out. The sample lists more than 95,000 clones, under 90% occurring once. The starting material was CD4+ T cells from blood, obtained around 44 months after liver transplant. The receptors originated from a human patient who received a liver transplant. The graft donor may be the source of some T cells. Both conserved end residues are part of each CDR3. A D gene is named only where the DNA matches it firmly. The size of a clone is reported for some rows only, either as once, few or many, or as a class for expanded clones.

j_call clone_size d_call v_call cdr3_aa cdr3_nt
TRBJ2-2 - - TRBV28 CASSLRGTLNTGELFF TGTGCCAGCAGTTTACGAGGGACCCTGAACACCGGGGAGCTGTTTTTT
TRBJ2-3 - - TRBV5-6 CASSSAKAGPDTQYF TGTGCCAGCAGCTCCGCAAAGGCGGGTCCCGATACGCAGTATTTT
TRBJ2-2 - - TRBV5-4 CASSLPSTGELFF TGTGCCAGCAGCTTGCCTAGCACCGGGGAGCTGTTTTTT
TRBJ1-2 - - TRBV9 CASRTQGSYGYTF TGTGCCAGCAGGACCCAGGGGAGCTATGGCTACACCTTC
TRBJ2-2 - - TRBV6-5 CASSYDLANTGELFF TGTGCCAGCAGTTACGACCTTGCGAACACCGGGGAGCTGTTTTTT
TRBJ1-4 once - TRBV19 CASQFKGEKLFF TGTGCCAGCCAGTTCAAGGGTGAAAAACTGTTTTTT
TRBJ1-3 few TRBD1 TRBV6-5 CASRNVGTGGGTIYF TGTGCCAGCAGAAACGTCGGGACAGGGGGAGGCACCATATATTTT
TRBJ1-1 - - TRBV19 CASSGTEAFF TGTGCCAGTAGTGGGACAGAAGCTTTCTTT
TRBJ2-7 - TRBD1 TRBV10-1 CASSLLRQGPYEQYF TGCGCCAGCAGTCTTTTACGACAGGGCCCCTACGAGCAGTACTTC
TRBJ1-4 - - TRBV5-1 CASRAATNEKLFF TGCGCCAGCAGGGCAGCTACTAATGAAAAACTGTTTTTT
TRBJ2-3 - TRBD1 TRBV7-2 CASSARQGGSTDTQYF TGTGCCAGCAGCGCTAGACAGGGGGGCAGCACAGATACGCAGTATTTT
TRBJ2-7 - - TRBV29-1 CSVGGGGYEQYF TGCAGCGTTGGAGGTGGGGGCTACGAGCAGTACTTC
TRBJ2-7 - TRBD1 TRBV5-1 CASSLAGQGVHEQYF TGCGCCAGCAGCTTGGCCGGACAGGGGGTCCACGAGCAGTACTTC
TRBJ1-1 - TRBD1 TRBV4-3 CASSKTGTGGTEAFF TGCGCCAGCAGCAAAACCGGGACAGGGGGCACTGAAGCTTTCTTT
TRBJ2-2 - TRBD1 TRBV18 CASSRHRGDTGELFF TGTGCCAGCTCACGACACAGGGGAGACACCGGGGAGCTGTTTTTT
TRBJ2-5 - TRBD2 TRBV4-2 CASSQASGLAGETQYF TGTGCCAGCAGCCAGGCGTCGGGACTAGCGGGAGAGACCCAGTACTTC
TRBJ2-5 - TRBD2 TRBV5-8 CASSSYSGVKRETQYF TGTGCCAGCAGCTCCTATAGCGGGGTTAAGCGAGAGACCCAGTACTTC
TRBJ2-3 once TRBD2 TRBV19 CASSIRASGRAEDTQYF TGTGCCAGTAGTATACGGGCTAGCGGGAGAGCTGAAGATACGCAGTATTTT
TRBJ2-5 - - TRBV29-1 CSVAPTWTQYF TGCAGCGTTGCCCCTACCTGGACCCAGTACTTC
TRBJ1-1 - TRBD1 TRBV7-8 CASSLRGQVLVLAEAFF TGTGCCAGCAGCTTAAGGGGACAGGTATTAGTACTCGCTGAAGCTTTCTTT
TRBJ2-3 - - TRBV5-1 CASSEGTDTQYF TGCGCCAGCAGCGAAGGAACAGATACGCAGTATTTT
TRBJ2-3 medium-sized - TRBV28 CASSLPQQGGVTQYF TGTGCCAGCAGTTTACCCCAGCAGGGCGGGGTGACGCAGTATTTT
TRBJ1-1 - TRBD1 TRBV18 CASSPLQQGADTEAFF TGTGCCAGCTCACCACTGCAACAGGGGGCGGACACTGAAGCTTTCTTT
TRBJ2-1 - TRBD2 TRBV18 CASSSGTSDEQFF TGTGCCAGCTCATCCGGGACTAGCGACGAGCAGTTCTTC
TRBJ1-5 few - TRBV6-6 CASSSSREGPQHF TGTGCCAGCAGCTCTTCCCGGGAAGGGCCCCAGCATTTT
TRBJ2-7 - TRBD2 TRBV19 CASSTLAGGPYEQYF TGTGCCAGTAGTACCTTAGCGGGGGGACCCTACGAGCAGTACTTC
TRBJ1-2 - - TRBV18 CASSPGTDGYTF TGTGCCAGCTCACCCGGGACGGATGGCTACACCTTC
TRBJ2-3 - TRBD2 TRBV6-5 CASSYDSGSGDTQYF TGTGCCAGCAGTTACGATAGCGGGAGTGGGGATACGCAGTATTTT
TRBJ2-3 - - TRBV7-3 CASSLTGASNTQYF TGTGCCAGCAGCTTAACGGGGGCTAGTAATACGCAGTATTTT
TRBJ1-2 - - TRBV6-5 CASRPVGSYGYTF TGTGCCAGCAGACCGGTCGGGAGCTATGGCTACACCTTC
TRBJ1-5 few - TRBV4-2 CASSQGNTGQTYNQPQHF TGTGCCAGCAGCCAAGGAAACACTGGACAGACGTACAATCAGCCCCAGCATTTT
TRBJ2-2 - - TRBV18 CASRGTGELFF TGTGCCAGCCGAGGCACCGGGGAGCTGTTTTTT
TRBJ1-4 once - TRBV7-2 CASSPYNRRLFF TGTGCCAGCAGCCCATACAACCGAAGACTGTTTTTT
TRBJ2-5 - TRBD2 TRBV7-6 CASSQRLAGGLNKETQYF TGTGCCAGCAGCCAGAGACTAGCGGGGGGACTAAATAAGGAGACCCAGTACTTC
TRBJ2-7 - TRBD1 TRBV2 CASNNVPTGTGKQYF TGTGCCAGCAACAATGTTCCGACAGGGACGGGGAAGCAGTACTTC
TRBJ2-7 once - TRBV29-1 CSVEAGVEQYF TGCAGCGTTGAGGCAGGGGTCGAGCAGTACTTC
TRBJ1-2 - - TRBV11-2 CASSFGQGNSYTF TGTGCCAGCAGCTTCGGGCAGGGAAACTCCTACACCTTC
TRBJ2-2 - TRBD2 TRBV14 CASSQGLAGAMNTGELFF TGTGCCAGCAGCCAGGGACTAGCGGGGGCCATGAACACCGGGGAGCTGTTTTTT
TRBJ2-7 - TRBD1 TRBV7-9 CASSSTGDEQYF TGTGCCAGCAGCTCCACAGGGGACGAGCAGTACTTC
TRBJ1-5 - - TRBV6-6 CASSYPREPQHF TGTGCCAGCAGTTACCCCCGGGAGCCCCAGCATTTT
TRBJ2-3 - - TRBV5-4 CASSLAGIRDTDTQYF TGTGCCAGCAGCTTGGCCGGTATCAGGGACACAGATACGCAGTATTTT
TRBJ2-7 - - TRBV7-9 CASSLFQGLEQYF TGTGCCAGCAGCTTATTCCAGGGACTCGAGCAGTACTTC
TRBJ1-4 - TRBD1 TRBV18 CASSADRRNEKLFF TGTGCCAGCTCTGCGGACAGGCGTAATGAAAAACTGTTTTTT
TRBJ2-1 few - TRBV2 CASSGVKEQFF TGTGCCAGCAGTGGGGTTAAGGAGCAGTTCTTC
TRBJ1-2 - - TRBV9 CASSVDLGDGYTF TGTGCCAGCAGCGTAGATTTAGGTGACGGCTACACCTTC
TRBJ1-4 - - TRBV7-9 CASSSGGAEKLFF TGTGCCAGCAGCTCCGGAGGGGCCGAAAAACTGTTTTTT
TRBJ2-5 - TRBD2 TRBV4-2 CASSQERASGGQETQYF TGTGCCAGCAGCCAAGAAAGGGCTAGCGGGGGCCAAGAGACCCAGTACTTC
TRBJ2-7 - TRBD2 TRBV7-8 CASSFTAGGSYEQYF TGTGCCAGCAGCTTCACAGCGGGAGGCTCGTACGAGCAGTACTTC